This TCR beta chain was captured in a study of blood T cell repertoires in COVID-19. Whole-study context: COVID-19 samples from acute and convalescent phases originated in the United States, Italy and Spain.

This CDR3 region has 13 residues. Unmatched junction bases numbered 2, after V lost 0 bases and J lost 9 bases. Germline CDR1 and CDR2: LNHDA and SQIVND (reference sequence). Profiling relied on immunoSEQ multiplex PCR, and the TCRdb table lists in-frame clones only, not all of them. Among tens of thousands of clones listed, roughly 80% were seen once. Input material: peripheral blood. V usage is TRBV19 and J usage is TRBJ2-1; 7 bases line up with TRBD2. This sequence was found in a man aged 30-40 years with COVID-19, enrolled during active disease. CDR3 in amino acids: CASSIDPGGEQFF. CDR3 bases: TGTGCCAGTAGTATAGATCCGGGGGGTGAGCAGTTCTTC.